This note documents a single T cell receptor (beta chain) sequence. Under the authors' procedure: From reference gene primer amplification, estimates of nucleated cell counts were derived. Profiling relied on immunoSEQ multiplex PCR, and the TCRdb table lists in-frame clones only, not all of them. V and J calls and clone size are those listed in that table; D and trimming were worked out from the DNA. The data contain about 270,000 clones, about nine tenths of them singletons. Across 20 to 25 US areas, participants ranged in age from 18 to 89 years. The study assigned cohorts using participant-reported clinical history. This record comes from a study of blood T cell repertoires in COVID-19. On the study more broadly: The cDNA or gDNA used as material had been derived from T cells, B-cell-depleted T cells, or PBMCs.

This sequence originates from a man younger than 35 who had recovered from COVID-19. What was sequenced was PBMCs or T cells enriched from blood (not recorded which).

CDR3 loop: CASSDNSLAKNIQYF. Here the CDR3 DNA reads TGTGCCAGCAGCGATAACAGCCTAGCCAAAAACATTCAGTACTTC. The chain combines TRBV27 with TRBJ2-4; D ambiguous. Germline assignment: CDR1 MNHEY and CDR2 SMNVEV (reference sequence). Between the trimmed V and J ends, which lost 6 bases and 0 bases, there was a span of 12 bases. The CDR3 is 15 amino acids.